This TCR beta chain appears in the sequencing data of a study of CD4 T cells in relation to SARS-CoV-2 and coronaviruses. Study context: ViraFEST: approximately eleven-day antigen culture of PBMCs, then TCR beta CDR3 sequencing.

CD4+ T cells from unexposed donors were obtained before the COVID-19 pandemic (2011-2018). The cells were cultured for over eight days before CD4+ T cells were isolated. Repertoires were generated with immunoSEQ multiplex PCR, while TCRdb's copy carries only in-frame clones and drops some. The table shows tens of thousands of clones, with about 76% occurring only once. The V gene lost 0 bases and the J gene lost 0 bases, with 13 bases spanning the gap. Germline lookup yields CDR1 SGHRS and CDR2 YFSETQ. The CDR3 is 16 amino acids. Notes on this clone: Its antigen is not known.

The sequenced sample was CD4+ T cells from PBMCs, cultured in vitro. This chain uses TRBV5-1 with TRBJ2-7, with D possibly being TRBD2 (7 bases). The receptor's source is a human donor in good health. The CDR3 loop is CASSLGGGASSYEQYF. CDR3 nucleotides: TGCGCCAGCAGCTTGGGGGGGGGCGCTTCCTCCTACGAGCAGTACTTC.